Below, 32 T cell receptor beta chains from the same sample are listed, as sequenced in a study of blood T cell repertoires in COVID-19 (dated by TCRdb to 2018 to 2021). Library method: the immunoSEQ multiplex PCR assay. In its TCRdb copy, this immuneACCESS table keeps in-frame sequences only and misses some clones. Where compared with another copy, unresolved V genes explain less than half of these, and the others have no known cause. This sample holds about 24,000 clones; more than 75% were observed only once. The ten largest clones add up to roughly 25% of the sample. Source material: peripheral blood. These receptors came from a human donor with active COVID-19. The donor label of this sample is uncertain.

About this clone: A read error may account for a junction end that differs from germline. The chain recombines TRBV7-3 with TRBJ2-1; 8 bases are a match to TRBD2. There are 12 residues in the CDR3. CDR1 SGHTA and CDR2 FQGTGA come from the germline V gene. The CDR3 here is CASSLTGGGPIF. In DNA, the CDR3 is TGTGCCAGCAGCTTAACGGGCGGGGGGCCCATCTTC.

The chain combines TRBV7-2 with TRBJ2-3; the D is unclear. The CDR3 spans 12 residues. Germline-derived CDR1 and CDR2 are SGHTA and FQGNSA. Trimming took off 5 bases at V and 0 bases at J, with 3 bases between the two ends. The CDR3 sequence is CASSLSTDTQYF. The CDR3 bases are TGTGCCAGCAGCCTTAGCACAGATACGCAGTATTTT.

The chain recombines TRBV7-2 with TRBJ2-4, with 8 bases lining up with TRBD1. Germline CDR1 and CDR2: SGHTA and FQGNSA. Trimming took 0 bases from V and 9 from J; bases not matched to a gene: 13. The CDR3 totals 17 residues. CDR3 coding DNA: TGTGCCAGCAGCTTAGCCTGGCAGGGGGCGACCATTCCCATTCAGTACTTC. As protein: CASSLAWQGATIPIQYF. Full variable domain (outside the CDR3, taken from reference TRBV7-2 and TRBJ2-4): GAGVSQSPSNKVTEKGKDVELRCDPISGHTALYWYRQSLGQGLEFLIYFQGNSAPDKSGLPSDRFSAERTGGSVSTLTIQRTQQEDSAVYLCASSLAWQGATIPIQYFGAGTRLSVL.

The chain joins TRBV6-2 or TRBV6-3 to TRBJ2-5, with a tentative D call TRBD2 (7 bases). The CDR3 extends over 16 amino acids. Trimming stripped 0 bases from V and 3 bases from J, with 14 bases between. Germline CDR1 MNHEY, CDR2 SVGEGT. The CDR3 DNA is TGTGCCAGCAGTTACTCGGTTGAGGGGGGGGAAGAGACCCAGTACTTC. It codes for CASSYSVEGGEETQYF.

This chain links TRBV7-2 with TRBJ2-1, with D tentatively TRBD2 (6 bases). The CDR3 spans 15 residues. Germline V gives CDR1 SGHTA, CDR2 FQGNSA. Deletions cut 1 base from V and 7 bases from J, with 14 bases between. In nucleotides, the CDR3 is TGTGCCAGCAGCTTAGTTACTAGCTCCCAGAATGAGCAGTTCTTC. This translates into CASSLVTSSQNEQFF.

This chain's CDR3 is CASSYPERSQPQHF. The CDR3 region has the DNA TGTGCCAGCAGTTACCCGGAGAGAAGTCAGCCCCAGCATTTT. This chain uses TRBV6-6 with TRBJ1-5; D gene uncertain. The CDR3 extends over 14 amino acids. From germline, CDR1 is MNHNY and CDR2 SVGAGI (reference sequence). The V gene lost 2 bases and the J gene lost 6 bases, with 11 bases spanning the gap.

The table lists this clone with a count of one. The rearrangement links TRBV6-5 to TRBJ2-7, with D tentatively TRBD1 (6 bases). Germline-derived CDR1 and CDR2 are MNHEY and SVGAGI. The CDR3 contains 14 residues. V was cut by 10 bases and J by 6 bases, with 22 bases left in between. CDR3 bases: TGTGCCACCCCAGAACGTAGAGGGGGTTGCGAGCAGTACTTC. Amino acid sequence: CATPERRGGCEQYF.

V usage is TRBV20-1 and J usage is TRBJ2-7, with D possibly TRBD2 on 7 matching bases. The CDR3 runs 11 residues. Germline values: CDR1 DFQATT, CDR2 SNEGSKA (reference sequence). V was pared by 5 bases and J by 9 bases, with 14 bases between. CDR3 coding DNA: TGCAGTGCTGGGGAGGGGGTCGGGCAGTACTTC. Encoded protein: CSAGEGVGQYF.

This clone is a singleton in its sample. The V gene is TRBV30, the J gene TRBJ1-1, with D perhaps matching TRBD1 (6 bases). CDR1 and CDR2 from the germline V gene are GTSNPN and SVGIG (reference sequence). V gave up 0 bases and J gave up 0 bases, with 17 bases separating them. There are 17 residues in the CDR3. DNA of the CDR3: TGTGCCTGGAGTGTACCCTGGGCAGGGGATGTGAACACTGAAGCTTTCTTT. Translated: CAWSVPWAGDVNTEAFF.

V is TRBV4-2 and J is TRBJ1-1; weak D call: TRBD1 (5 bases). Trimming shortened V by 4 bases and J by 2 bases, and 11 bases separated the two germline ends. Germline-derived CDR1 and CDR2 are LGHNA and YNFKEQ. The CDR3 spans 14 residues. In nucleotides, the CDR3 is TGTGCCAGCAGCCGTAACCAGGGAAACACTGAAGCTTTCTTT. It codes for CASSRNQGNTEAFF.

The chain combines TRBV11-1 with TRBJ2-3; D remains unclear. Trimming removed 0 bases at V and 0 bases at J, with 4 bases between. The CDR3 loop spans 14 amino acids. CDR1 is SGHAT and CDR2 is FQDESV in the germline V gene (reference sequence). CDR3: CASSLAPSTDTQYF. The CDR3 DNA is TGTGCCAGCAGCTTAGCCCCTAGCACAGATACGCAGTATTTT.

The J gene is TRBJ2-3, the V gene TRBV7-3; D gene ambiguous. Germline CDR1 and CDR2: SGHTA and FQGTGA. The CDR3 is made up of 13 amino acids. Trimming cost V 5 bases and J 5 bases, with 11 bases left between them. In DNA form, the CDR3 reads TGTGCCAGCAGCCGGGTAGCTGGAGATACGCAGTATTTT. The encoded protein is CASSRVAGDTQYF.

This rearrangement joins TRBV14 to TRBJ2-5, with TRBD2 as a possible D gene (6 bases). Germline CDR1 SGHDN, CDR2 FVKESK. V gave up 1 base and J gave up 7 bases, with 19 bases separating them. This CDR3 contains 16 residues. As DNA, the CDR3 is TGTGCCAGCAGCCAAGTTGGCGGGGAAGTTTGGGGGACCCAGTACTTC. Residues: CASSQVGGEVWGTQYF.

The CDR3 nucleotides are TGTGCCAGCAGCTTGGTGGGGGGAGGTGAGCAGTTCTTC. It specifies CASSLVGGGEQFF. V usage is TRBV7-2 and J usage is TRBJ2-1; D possibly corresponds to TRBD2 (6 bases). CDR1 is SGHTA and CDR2 is FQGNSA in the germline V gene. V gave up 3 bases and J gave up 9 bases, with 12 bases separating them. The CDR3 consists of 13 residues.

The chain employs TRBV18 and TRBJ2-2; D might be TRBD1 (5 bases). Germline V gives CDR1 KGHSH, CDR2 LQKENI. The V and J ends lost 3 bases and 0 bases respectively, with 11 bases between them. This CDR3 has 16 residues. Written as DNA, the CDR3 is TGTGCCAGCTCACCCCCTCAGGGCGCGAACACCGGGGAGCTGTTTTTT. It is translated as CASSPPQGANTGELFF.

The chain carries TRBV27 and TRBJ2-2, with 11 bases aligning to TRBD2. CDR1 is MNHEY, CDR2 SMNVEV, per germline (reference sequence). The CDR3 runs 17 residues. V lost 3 bases and J lost 2; bases outside the gene matches: 5. CDR3 bases: TGTGCCAGCAGTTTTGGTAGCGGGAGGGCAAACACCGGGGAGCTGTTTTTT. Its translation is CASSFGSGRANTGELFF.

V usage is TRBV30 and J usage is TRBJ2-5; 8 positions match TRBD1. V was pared by 0 bases and J by 0 bases, with 3 bases of the junction left unmatched. The CDR3 contains 15 residues. CDR1 is GTSNPN, CDR2 SVGIG, per germline (reference sequence). CDR3 region: CAWSVGQGYQETQYF. Written as DNA, the CDR3 is TGTGCCTGGAGTGTCGGACAGGGCTACCAAGAGACCCAGTACTTC. Full variable domain (missing parts from reference TRBV30 and TRBJ2-5): SQTIHQWPATLVQPVGSPLSLECTVEGTSNPNLYWYRQAAGRGLQLLFYSVGIGQISSEVPQNLSASRPQDRQFILSSKKLLLSDSGFYLCAWSVGQGYQETQYFGPGTRLLVL.

The J gene is TRBJ2-7, the V gene TRBV7-3; 10 bases map to TRBD1. V shed 3 bases, J shed 6 bases, and the junction held 8 bases outside the gene matches. The CDR3 runs to 15 residues. Per the germline V gene, CDR1 is SGHTA and CDR2 is FQGTGA. The CDR3 DNA follows: TGTGCCAGCAGCTTTACCGGGACAGGGGCTTCCGAGCAGTACTTC. It codes for CASSFTGTGASEQYF.

The chain has TRBV18 and TRBJ2-3; 7 bases are a match to TRBD2. This CDR3 has 16 residues. The germline V gene has CDR1 KGHSH and CDR2 LQKENI. The V segment lost 2 bases and the J segment 3 bases; nucleotides outside the gene matches: 8. This chain's CDR3 is CASSPGSSGRTDTQYF. CDR3 sequence (DNA): TGTGCCAGCTCACCAGGATCTAGCGGAAGGACAGATACGCAGTATTTT.

CDR3 nucleotides: TGCGCCAGCAGCGCCCCTAGCGGGGGGGCTCTCAATGAGCAGTTCTTC. Amino acids: CASSAPSGGALNEQFF. The chain combines TRBV4-1 with TRBJ2-1, with 12 bases that match TRBD2. The CDR3 totals 16 residues. CDR1 is MGHRA and CDR2 is YSYEKL in the germline V gene. V shed 5 bases, J shed 6 bases, and the junction held 8 bases outside the gene matches.

The V call is TRBV6-2 or TRBV6-3, the J call TRBJ2-7, with 8 bases fitting TRBD1. The CDR3 spans 16 residues. The germline V gene encodes CDR1 MNHEY and CDR2 SVGEGT. The V segment lost 6 bases and the J segment 5 bases; nucleotides outside the gene matches: 15. CDR3 sequence reads: CASSLLSATGGDEQYF. The CDR3 DNA is TGTGCCAGCAGCCTTCTCTCAGCCACAGGGGGTGACGAGCAGTACTTC.

The chain combines TRBV5-6 with TRBJ1-6; 7 positions agree with TRBD1. CDR3 length equals 14 residues. Trimming at V came to 3 bases and at J to 7 bases, leaving 4 bases not matched to a gene. Germline values: CDR1 SGHDT, CDR2 YYEEEE. DNA of the CDR3: TGTGCCAGCAGCTGGGGGACAGTCAATTCACCCCTCCACTTT. It translates to CASSWGTVNSPLHF.

The chain links TRBV5-8 to TRBJ1-1; D is possibly TRBD1 (5 bases). Germline CDR1 SGHTS, CDR2 YDEGEE. CDR3 length equals 14 residues. The germline V and J ends were trimmed by 0 bases and 7 bases, with 13 bases remaining between them. The CDR3 here is CASSLVGVINEAFF. The CDR3 DNA is TGTGCCAGCAGCTTGGTAGGGGTTATTAATGAAGCTTTCTTT.

This clone has a handful of counts. CDR3 nucleotides: TGTGCCAGCAGCCGGCAACAGGGAGGGTATTCACCCCTCCACTTT. The encoded protein is CASSRQQGGYSPLHF. The genes are TRBV7-6 and TRBJ1-6; possibly TRBD1 for D (6 bases). Trimming pared 5 bases from V and 8 bases from J, leaving 16 bases between. The CDR3 consists of 15 residues. Germline CDR1 and CDR2: SGHVS and FNYEAQ.

The chain carries TRBV19 and TRBJ1-5; D call uncertain. CDR1 LNHDA and CDR2 SQIVND come from the germline V gene (reference sequence). CDR3 length: 13 residues. V was pared by 7 bases and J by 0 bases, with 7 bases between. In DNA, the CDR3 is TGTGCCAGTAATACCTATAGCAATCAGCCCCAGCATTTT. It specifies CASNTYSNQPQHF.

Details on this clone: Since no conserved phenylalanine or tryptophan closes the CDR3, a read error is the likely cause. No DNA is shown, since the ends of the CDR3 on it are uncertain; the CDR3 is the one TCRdb lists. This chain connects TRBV2 to TRBJ1-5; no check of the table's D call, TRBD1, against the DNA was made. The CDR3 is 11 amino acids in total, end residues counted. CDR1 and CDR2 (germline): SNHLY, FYNNEI. This CDR3 is CASSGWGRVIV.

The rearrangement joins TRBV9 to TRBJ2-1; 8 positions agree with TRBD2. V shed 2 bases, J shed 4 bases, and the junction held 5 bases outside the gene matches. CDR3 length equals 15 residues. The germline CDR1 and CDR2 sequences are SGDLS and YYNGEE. CDR3 in DNA: TGTGCCAGCAGCGTGGAAAGCGGGAGTTACAATGAGCAGTTCTTC. It yields the protein CASSVESGSYNEQFF.

V is TRBV4-1 and J is TRBJ1-1; a weak D match, TRBD1 (6 bases). This CDR3 is 16 amino acids long. Germline lookup yields CDR1 MGHRA and CDR2 YSYEKL. V dropped 2 bases and J dropped 5 bases, with 18 bases sitting between them. In nucleotides, the CDR3 is TGCGCCAGCAGCCAATCCCTAGGGGGGGCTGAGACTGAAGCTTTCTTT. This codes for CASSQSLGGAETEAFF.

This chain joins TRBV15 and TRBJ2-7; 8 bases align to TRBD2. Per the germline V gene, CDR1 is LNHNV and CDR2 is YYDKDF (reference sequence). The CDR3 has 14 amino acids. Trimming at V came to 5 bases and at J to 1 base, leaving 4 bases not matched to a gene. The CDR3 protein is CATSERGSSYEQYF. CDR3 DNA: TGTGCCACCAGCGAGCGGGGGAGTTCCTACGAGCAGTACTTC.

The V and J genes are TRBV9 and TRBJ2-7, with D uncertain. V was pared by 0 bases and J by 2 bases, with 12 bases between. Germline CDR1 SGDLS, CDR2 YYNGEE. This CDR3 contains 15 residues. In nucleotides, the CDR3 is TGTGCCAGCAGCGTAGATGTCACTTTCACCTACGAGCAGTACTTC. It specifies CASSVDVTFTYEQYF.

The chain joins TRBV4-3 to TRBJ1-6; no reliable D call. Germline-derived CDR1 and CDR2 are LGHNA and YSLEER. The CDR3 has 20 amino acids. V lost 0 bases and J lost 2, with 20 bases in between. CDR3 sequence: CASSQDVPRIREPYNSPLHF. CDR3 DNA sequence: TGCGCCAGCAGCCAAGATGTCCCGAGAATACGGGAGCCCTATAATTCACCCCTCCACTTT.

The chain carries TRBV4-1 and TRBJ2-2, with TRBD1 identical over 9 bases. CDR3 length: 15 amino acids. The V gene's germline CDR1 is MGHRA and CDR2 YSYEKL. Losses at the gene ends were 4 bases for V and 4 bases for J; bases not matched to a gene: 4. CDR3 sequence (DNA): TGCGCCAGCAGCCGCGGACAGGGGCCCACCGGGGAGCTGTTTTTT. It codes for CASSRGQGPTGELFF.